These 14 T cell receptor beta chains share one sample of origin, sequenced in a study of blood T cell repertoires in COVID-19. Profiled with immunoSEQ multiplex PCR; TCRdb holds only in-frame clones, not every one. The sample has 250,000 to 400,000 clones; 90% are singletons. The sequenced sample consisted of peripheral blood. The receptors stem from a woman aged 25 to 39 with COVID-19, enrolled during active disease.

The rearrangement uses TRBV12-3 or TRBV12-4 and TRBJ1-2; tentative D call: TRBD1 (5 bases). The CDR3 has 12 amino acids. Between the trimmed V and J ends, which lost 5 bases and 7 bases, there was a span of 11 bases. The CDR3 coding sequence is TGTGCCAGCAGTGCGGGGACGGGTGGCTACACCTTC. Translation: CASSAGTGGYTF.

The rearrangement links TRBV9 to TRBJ1-1; 7 nucleotides match TRBD1. Trimming took 0 bases from V and 3 from J; bases not matched to a gene: 5. The CDR3 has 15 amino acids. CDR1 is SGDLS and CDR2 is YYNGEE in the germline V gene. In nucleotides, the CDR3 is TGTGCCAGCAGCGTAGCAGGACAGGAGGACACTGAAGCTTTCTTT. This sequence encodes CASSVAGQEDTEAFF.

In this sample, this clone turned up a few times. The rearrangement links TRBV7-3 to TRBJ1-3; a possible D gene is TRBD1 (6 bases). Germline CDR1 and CDR2: SGHTA and FQGTGA. Trimming left V 5 bases short and J 2 bases short, with 10 bases between. CDR3 length: 14 amino acids. The CDR3 reads CASSQSGAGNTIYF. CDR3 bases: TGTGCCAGCAGCCAATCAGGGGCTGGAAACACCATATATTTT.

This chain connects TRBV7-8 to TRBJ2-3, with TRBD2 matching 12 bases. Looked up from germline, CDR1 is SGHVS and CDR2 is FQNEAQ. Germline trimming cut 1 base from V and 11 bases from J; bases unmatched to any gene: 10. The CDR3 is made up of 16 amino acids. CDR3 region: CASSLVPSGRAFGQYF. In nucleotides, the CDR3 is TGTGCCAGCAGCTTAGTCCCTAGCGGGAGGGCCTTCGGGCAGTATTTT.

This rearrangement joins TRBV5-1 to TRBJ1-1; TRBD1 matches at 10 bases. There are 17 residues in the CDR3. J gave up 6 bases and V 4 bases, and 15 bases lay outside the gene matches. Germline CDR1 SGHRS, CDR2 YFSETQ. DNA of the CDR3: TGCGCCAGCAGCACCCCTACCGGGACAGGGGTTGGGGCTGAAGCTTTCTTT. Amino acids: CASSTPTGTGVGAEAFF.

The CDR3 loop is CASSQDGGRDNEQFF. Here the CDR3 DNA reads TGTGCCAGCAGCCAAGATGGCGGGAGAGACAATGAGCAGTTCTTC. The chain employs TRBV4-2 and TRBJ2-1, with TRBD2 matching over 7 bases. CDR1 and CDR2 from the germline V gene are LGHNA and YNFKEQ. With 0 bases clipped from V and 5 bases from J, the junction kept 4 bases outside the gene matches. The CDR3 totals 15 residues.

The CDR3 nucleotides read TGTGCCAGCAGTGAGAGAGGGACAGAACGAGGGGGAGAAGCTTTCTTT. Translation: CASSERGTERGGEAFF. The V gene is TRBV25-1, the J gene TRBJ1-1; TRBD1 aligns across 7 bases. The CDR3 has 16 amino acids. Per the germline V gene, CDR1 is MGHDK and CDR2 is SYGVNS. J gave up 8 bases and V 3 bases, and 15 bases lay outside the gene matches.

In this sample, this clone turned up once. The chain is built from TRBV6-6 and TRBJ1-5; 9 bases fit TRBD1. The germline V gene has CDR1 MNHNY and CDR2 SVGAGI (reference sequence). V was clipped by 9 bases and J by 1 base; unmatched bases: 4. The CDR3 covers 14 residues. This chain's CDR3 is CASTGGVSNQPQHF. The CDR3 bases are TGTGCCAGTACAGGGGGCGTGAGCAATCAGCCCCAGCATTTT.

A single count supports this clone. The rearrangement links TRBV19 to TRBJ1-2; TRBD1 matches 10 bases. The length of the CDR3 is 17 residues. J was trimmed by 8 bases and V by 4 bases; bases with no gene match: 16. Germline CDR1 reads LNHDA; CDR2 reads SQIVND (reference sequence). The CDR3 here is CASSTAEEGQGRGGYTF. CDR3 sequence (DNA): TGTGCCAGTAGTACCGCCGAAGAGGGACAGGGGAGAGGGGGCTACACCTTC. Full variable domain (outside the CDR3, taken from reference TRBV19 and TRBJ1-2): DGGITQSPKYLFRKEGQNVTLSCEQNLNHDAMYWYRQDPGQGLRLIYYSQIVNDFQKGDIAEGYSVSREKKESFPLTVTSAQKNPTAFYLCASSTAEEGQGRGGYTFGSGTRLTVV.

The chain links TRBV19 to TRBJ2-1, with D tentatively TRBD2 (6 bases). Germline V gives CDR1 LNHDA, CDR2 SQIVND (reference sequence). The V end was cut by 3 bases, the J end by 3 bases, with 12 bases between. The CDR3 runs to 15 residues. CDR3 coding DNA: TGTGCCAGTAGTATGGACTACCATGGCTACAATGAGCAGTTCTTC. The encoded protein is CASSMDYHGYNEQFF.

This clone was seen a few times. The rearrangement joins TRBV7-2 to TRBJ2-7; 7 bases align to TRBD1. Germline CDR1 SGHTA, CDR2 FQGNSA. The CDR3 sequence is 14 residues long. V shed 4 bases and J 1 base; nucleotides not matched to a gene: 4. The CDR3 is CASSYRQGSYEQYF. In DNA, the CDR3 is TGTGCCAGCAGCTACCGACAGGGTTCCTACGAGCAGTACTTC.

The J gene is TRBJ1-5, the V gene TRBV28; D is unclear. The CDR3 is 13 amino acids. Germline V CDR1 and CDR2: MDHEN, SYDVKM. V dropped 4 bases and J dropped 9 bases, with 13 bases sitting between them. The CDR3 region is CASSSRSFGPQHF. The CDR3 DNA reads TGTGCCAGCAGTTCACGATCGTTCGGGCCCCAGCATTTT.

The chain recombines TRBV5-1 with TRBJ2-1; 7 bases are a match to TRBD1. Germline CDR1 reads SGHRS; CDR2 reads YFSETQ. Unmatched junction bases numbered 4, after V lost 0 bases and J lost 4 bases. The CDR3 is 15 residues long. CDR3 sequence: CASSLEGAGYNEQFF. The CDR3, as DNA: TGCGCCAGCAGCTTGGAGGGGGCAGGGTACAATGAGCAGTTCTTC.

The count of this clone is one. This chain connects TRBV19 to TRBJ1-5; no clear D gene. CDR1 is LNHDA, CDR2 SQIVND, per germline (reference sequence). V gave up 4 bases and J gave up 3 bases, with 16 bases separating them. The CDR3 loop spans 16 amino acids. The CDR3 nucleotides are TGTGCCAGTAGTACCCCTCGGCGAGGAAACAATCAGCCCCAGCATTTT. Translation gives CASSTPRRGNNQPQHF.